This passage covers 6 T cell receptor beta chains from one sample sequenced in a study of blood T cell repertoires in COVID-19. The repertoire was sequenced with immunoSEQ multiplex PCR; TCRdb's copy has only in-frame clones and lacks some. The data show under 250,000 clones, roughly four fifths seen once. Sequences were obtained from peripheral blood. The source of these receptors is a man over 45 with acute or convalescent COVID-19.

In the case of this clone: The sample has other DNA sequences that encode this CDR3 too. V usage is TRBV15 and J usage is TRBJ1-2, with a tentative D call TRBD1 (5 bases). The CDR3 runs 15 residues. Germline V gene data show CDR1 as LNHNV and CDR2 as YYDKDF (reference sequence). V lost 5 bases, J lost 8 bases, and 21 bases lay in between. The CDR3: CATSGRGGAGGGYTF. In DNA, the CDR3 is TGTGCCACCAGCGGGCGAGGAGGGGCGGGGGGGGGCTACACCTTC.

J is TRBJ2-2 and V is TRBV5-4; 7 bases align to TRBD1. V was clipped by 4 bases and J by 4 bases; unmatched bases: 7. Looked up from germline, CDR1 is SGHNT and CDR2 is YYREEE (reference sequence). This CDR3 contains 15 residues. In DNA form, the CDR3 reads TGTGCCAGCAGCCAGGGGCCAGGGGGCACCGGGGAGCTGTTTTTT. Amino acid sequence: CASSQGPGGTGELFF.

This chain connects TRBV5-1 to TRBJ1-1; 7 bases are a match to TRBD1. Germline V gene sequence: CDR1 SGHRS, CDR2 YFSETQ. V lost 0 bases, J lost 4 bases, and 6 bases stayed unmatched. The CDR3 consists of 15 residues. This CDR3 reads CASSLVEGAGTEAFF. In DNA, the CDR3 is TGCGCCAGCAGCTTGGTGGAGGGGGCTGGCACTGAAGCTTTCTTT. Filled out from reference TRBV5-1 and TRBJ1-1, the complete variable domain reads KAGVTQTPRYLIKTRGQQVTLSCSPISGHRSVSWYQQTPGQGLQFLFEYFSETQRNKGNFPGRFSGRQFSNSRSEMNVSTLELGDSALYLCASSLVEGAGTEAFFGQGTRLTVV.

This sequence joins TRBV2 and TRBJ2-3, with D tentatively TRBD1 (6 bases). V lost 0 bases, J lost 2 bases, and 12 bases lay in between. Per the germline V gene, CDR1 is SNHLY and CDR2 is FYNNEI. The CDR3 consists of 16 residues. The CDR3: CASSEALPGDTDTQYF. In nucleotides, the CDR3 is TGTGCCAGCAGTGAAGCGCTTCCAGGGGACACAGATACGCAGTATTTT. The variable domain in full, with the rest retrieved from reference TRBV2 and TRBJ2-3, is EPEVTQTPSHQVTQMGQEVILRCVPISNHLYFYWYRQILGQKVEFLVSFYNNEISEKSEIFDDQFSVERPDGSNFTLKIRSTKLEDSAMYFCASSEALPGDTDTQYFGPGTRLTVL.

The rearrangement joins TRBV10-2 to TRBJ1-1, with D unresolved. Germline CDR1 WSHSY, CDR2 SAAADI. The CDR3 totals 13 residues. The V end was cut by 3 bases, the J end by 4 bases, with 9 bases between. The CDR3 loop is CASSDRWVTEAFF. CDR3 nucleotides: TGCGCCAGCAGTGACAGGTGGGTCACTGAAGCTTTCTTT.

This chain connects TRBV19 to TRBJ1-1, with D tentatively TRBD1 (5 bases). The CDR3 consists of 15 residues. Trimming stripped 9 bases from V and 11 bases from J, with 28 bases between. Germline values: CDR1 LNHDA, CDR2 SQIVND (reference sequence). The CDR3 region has the DNA TGTGCCAGCAACCGGCGCGGGGGGGAAGTGCTCCGGGCTTTCTTT. It specifies CASNRRGGEVLRAFF. Looking up the rest from reference TRBV19 and TRBJ1-1 gives the full variable domain: DGGITQSPKYLFRKEGQNVTLSCEQNLNHDAMYWYRQDPGQGLRLIYYSQIVNDFQKGDIAEGYSVSREKKESFPLTVTSAQKNPTAFYLCASNRRGGEVLRAFFGQGTRLTVV.